This TCR beta chain was profiled in a study of CD8+CD57+ T cells in acquired aplastic anemia (dated by TCRdb to the late 2010s). Study-level background: Extracted DNA from sorted CD4+ and CD8+ cells averaged approximately 3 ug, ranging from roughly 0.19 to 27.4 ug. A CD8+CD57+ expansion meant a frequency higher than the mean frequency seen in healthy subjects. General study outcomes and caveats: Roughly 30 CD8+ CDR3 sequences were found to be shared between patients and controls, but these sequences appeared to be highly expressed in patients and within the immunodominant clones of the patients. CD8+ Simpson's diversity did not differ significantly between patients and healthy controls (P=0.060).

Profiling of TCR beta VDJ combinations and CDR3 sequences used genomic DNA as the template. An Illumina HiSeq 2000 was the platform used for TCR repertoire sequencing. The paper's data handling went like this. TRBV/TRBJ rearrangement plots, CDR3 size and DJ length profiles, and Simpson's diversity index were used to evaluate the repertoires. Whichever DNA sequence was most abundant in the deep sequencing data was defined as the immunodominant clone. CDR3 amino acid sequences were screened for sharing across subjects and were compared with published repertoires and the VDJdb database. In TCRdb, the public reads were trimmed at Q25 with fastp and aligned with MiXCR, with productive beta chains retained. Each CDR3 protein appears once, grouped with its most common genes and DNA. TCRdb, not the authors, supplied the V and J calls. For this sample there are a few hundred thousand distinct CDR3 sequences; around 30% appear just once. Less than 0.85% of the sample comes from the top ten.

This clonotype was seen more than once but under ten times. Its binding antigen is unknown. Base-call qualities are not available, and no considerably larger clone is one nucleotide away. The patients picked for sequencing were ones in whom flow cytometry had shown an expansion of CD8+CD57+ cells. Severe acquired aplastic anemia was diagnosed in all patients according to International Study of Aplastic Anemia and Agranulocytosis and Camitta criteria. Patients had received no therapy at the time of blood sampling. In the study, sorted CD4+ and CD8+ blood T cells from patients with severe aplastic anemia and from healthy subjects underwent deep sequencing of TCR repertoires. Patients were enrolled in the USA under clinicaltrials.gov protocols 00001620, 01623167, 00001397, 00071045, 00081523 and 00961064. Ficoll-Paque density gradient centrifugation was used to isolate peripheral blood mononuclear cells. Before DNA extraction, CD4+ and CD8+ T cells were sorted with FACS or magnetic beads.

Counted from cysteine to phenylalanine, this CDR3 has 16 amino acids. Only the CDR3 DNA is retained, 48 bases long and in frame from the first base. Trimming costs V 4 bases and J 0 bases, and their ends lie 14 bases apart. Taken from the germline V gene, the CDR1 and CDR2 loops are SGHAT and FQNNGV. Sequenced: sorted CD4+, CD8+, or CD8+CD57+ T cells (not recorded which) from PBMCs. The rearranged segments are TRBV11-2 and TRBJ2-3; tentative D gene TRBD2, with 6 bases matching. The TCR originated in a human donor with aplastic anemia. CDR3 sequence: CASSSPLGTSTDTQYF. The bases are TGTGCCAGCAGCTCACCCCTCGGGACTAGCACAGATACGCAGTATTTT.